One and the same sample provided the 2 T cell receptor beta chains below, sequenced in a study of T cells after yellow fever vaccination. TCRdb redid the calling of the 5' RACE reads with MiXCR, one entry per CDR3 protein. This table holds 250,000 or so distinct CDR3 sequences, roughly 4% found once. Here the sequenced sample was PBMCs, taken 15 days after the yellow fever booster vaccination. These receptors originate from a man aged 18 to 30 who received the YFV17D yellow fever vaccine.

The sample holds a few counts of this clonotype. V is TRBV9 and J is TRBJ1-1; D is possibly TRBD1 (6 bases). Germline V CDR1 and CDR2: SGDLS, YYNGEE. This CDR3 is 16 amino acids long. V was clipped by 3 bases and J by 4 bases, with 19 bases between them. CDR3 DNA sequence: TGTGCCAGCAGCGACGGGACAACCTGGGTCGGCACTGAAGCTTTCTTT. This codes for CASSDGTTWVGTEAFF.

This clonotype was recorded many times. The chain employs TRBV7-7 and TRBJ2-5, with D possibly matching TRBD2 (6 bases). This CDR3 has 15 residues. Deletions cut 6 bases from V and 2 bases from J, with 16 bases between. CDR1 and CDR2 (germline): SSHAT, FNYEAQ (reference sequence). The CDR3 nucleotides are TGTGCCAGCAGTCCAGGCCGGAGGGGTCAAGAGACCCAGTACTTC. Encoded protein: CASSPGRRGQETQYF.